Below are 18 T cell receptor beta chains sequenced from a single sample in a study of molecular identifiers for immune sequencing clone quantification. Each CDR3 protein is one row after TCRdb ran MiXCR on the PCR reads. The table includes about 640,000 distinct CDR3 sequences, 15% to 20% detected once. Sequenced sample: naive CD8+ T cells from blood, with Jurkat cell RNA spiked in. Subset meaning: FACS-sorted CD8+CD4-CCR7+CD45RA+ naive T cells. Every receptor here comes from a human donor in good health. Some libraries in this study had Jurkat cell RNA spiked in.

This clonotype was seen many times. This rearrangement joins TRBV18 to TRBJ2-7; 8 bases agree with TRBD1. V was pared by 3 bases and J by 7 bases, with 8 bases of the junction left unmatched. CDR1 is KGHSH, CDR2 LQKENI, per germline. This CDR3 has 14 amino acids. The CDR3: CASSPGQGMGEQYF. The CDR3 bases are TGTGCCAGCTCACCCGGACAGGGAATGGGTGAGCAGTACTTC.

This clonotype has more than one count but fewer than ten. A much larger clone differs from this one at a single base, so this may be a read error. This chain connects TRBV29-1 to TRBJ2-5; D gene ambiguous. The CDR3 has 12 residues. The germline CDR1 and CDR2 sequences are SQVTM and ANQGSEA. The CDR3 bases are TGCAGCGTTGCCGATTCGCAAGGGACCCAGTACTTC. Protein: CSVADSQGTQYF.

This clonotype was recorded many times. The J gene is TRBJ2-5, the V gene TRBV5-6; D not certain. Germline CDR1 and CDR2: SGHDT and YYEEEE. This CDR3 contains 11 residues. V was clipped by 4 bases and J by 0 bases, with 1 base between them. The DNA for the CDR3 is TGTGCCAGCAGCGACCAAGAGACCCAGTACTTC. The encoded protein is CASSDQETQYF.

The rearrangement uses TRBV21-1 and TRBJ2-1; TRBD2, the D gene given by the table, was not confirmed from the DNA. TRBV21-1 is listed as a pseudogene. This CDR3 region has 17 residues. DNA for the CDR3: TGTGCCAGCAACCGTTTGGGGACTACACCGATCTACAATGAGCAGTTCTTC. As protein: CASNRLGTTPIYNEQFF.

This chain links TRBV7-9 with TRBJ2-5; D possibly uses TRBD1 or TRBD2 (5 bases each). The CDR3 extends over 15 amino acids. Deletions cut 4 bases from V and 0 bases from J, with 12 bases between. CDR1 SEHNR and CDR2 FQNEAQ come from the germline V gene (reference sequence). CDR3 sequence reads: CASSSPREYQETQYF. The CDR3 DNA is TGTGCCAGCAGCTCACCCAGGGAGTACCAAGAGACCCAGTACTTC.

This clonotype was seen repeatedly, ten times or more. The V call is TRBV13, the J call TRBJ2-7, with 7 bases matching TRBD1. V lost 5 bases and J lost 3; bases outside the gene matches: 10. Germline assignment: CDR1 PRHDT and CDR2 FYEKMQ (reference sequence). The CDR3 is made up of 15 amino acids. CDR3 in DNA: TGTGCCAGCAGCCCACGGGACAGACCCCTCTACGAGCAGTACTTC. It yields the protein CASSPRDRPLYEQYF.

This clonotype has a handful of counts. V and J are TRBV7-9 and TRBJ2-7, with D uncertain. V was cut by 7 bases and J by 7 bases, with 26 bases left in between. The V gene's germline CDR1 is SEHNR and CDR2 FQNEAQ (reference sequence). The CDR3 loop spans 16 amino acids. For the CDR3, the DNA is TGTGCCAGCACAAGTTCACGCGCTGACCTTTCCATGGAGCAGTACTTC. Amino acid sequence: CASTSSRADLSMEQYF.

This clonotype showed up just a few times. CDR3 region: CASSDQTQHNEQFF. The CDR3, as DNA: TGTGCCAGCAGTGACCAGACACAGCACAATGAGCAGTTCTTC. V gene TRBV12-3 or TRBV12-4 combines with J gene TRBJ2-1; no reliable D call. This CDR3 comprises 14 residues. V lost 5 bases to trimming and J lost 5 bases, with 13 bases between them.

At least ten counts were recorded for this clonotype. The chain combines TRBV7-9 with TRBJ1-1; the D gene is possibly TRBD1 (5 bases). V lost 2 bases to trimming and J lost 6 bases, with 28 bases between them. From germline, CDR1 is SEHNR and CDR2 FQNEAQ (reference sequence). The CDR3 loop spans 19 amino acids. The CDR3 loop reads CASSLPYGAGERVSAEAFF. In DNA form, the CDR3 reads TGTGCCAGCAGCTTACCCTACGGGGCAGGCGAGAGGGTGAGCGCTGAAGCTTTCTTT.

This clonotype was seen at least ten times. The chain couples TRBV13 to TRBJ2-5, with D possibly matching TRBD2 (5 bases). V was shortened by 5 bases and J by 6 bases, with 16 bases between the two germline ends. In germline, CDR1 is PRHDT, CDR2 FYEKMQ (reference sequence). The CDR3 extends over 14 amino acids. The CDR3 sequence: CASSPRTGEKTQYF. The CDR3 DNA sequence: TGTGCCAGCAGCCCGCGGACTGGAGAAAAGACCCAGTACTTC.

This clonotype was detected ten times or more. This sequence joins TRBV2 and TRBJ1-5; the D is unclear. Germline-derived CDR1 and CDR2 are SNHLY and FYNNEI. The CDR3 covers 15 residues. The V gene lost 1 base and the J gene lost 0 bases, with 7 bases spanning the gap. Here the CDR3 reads CASSEGHASNQPQHF. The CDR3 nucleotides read TGTGCCAGCAGTGAAGGACACGCTAGCAATCAGCCCCAGCATTTT.

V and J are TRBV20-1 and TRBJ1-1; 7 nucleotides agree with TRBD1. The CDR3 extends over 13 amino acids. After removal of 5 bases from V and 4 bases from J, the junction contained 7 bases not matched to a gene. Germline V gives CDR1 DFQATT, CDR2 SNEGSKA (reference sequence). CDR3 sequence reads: CSAVQGMGTEAFF. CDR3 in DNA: TGCAGTGCTGTACAGGGGATGGGCACTGAAGCTTTCTTT.

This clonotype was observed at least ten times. The DNA of the CDR3 is TGTGCCAGCAGCTTCCGAGGGACAGAAGAGACCCAGTACTTC. Residues: CASSFRGTEETQYF. V and J are TRBV5-4 and TRBJ2-5, with 7 bases that match TRBD1. The CDR3 is 14 residues long. J lost 3 bases, V lost 2 bases, and 4 bases had no gene match. Per germline, CDR1 SGHNT and CDR2 YYREEE (reference sequence).

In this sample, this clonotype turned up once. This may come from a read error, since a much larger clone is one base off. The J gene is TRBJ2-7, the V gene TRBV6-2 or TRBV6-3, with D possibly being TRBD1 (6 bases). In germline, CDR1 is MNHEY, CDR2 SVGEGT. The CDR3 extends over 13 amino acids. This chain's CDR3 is CASNRQDSYELYF. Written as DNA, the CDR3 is TGTGCCAGCAACAGACAGGATAGCTACGAGCTGTACTTC.

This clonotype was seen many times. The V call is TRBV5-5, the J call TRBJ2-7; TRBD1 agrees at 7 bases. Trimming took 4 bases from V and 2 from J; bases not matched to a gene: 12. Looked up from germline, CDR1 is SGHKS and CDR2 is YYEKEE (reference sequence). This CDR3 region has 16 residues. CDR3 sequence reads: CASSQRYSGTAYEQYF. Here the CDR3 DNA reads TGTGCCAGCAGCCAAAGGTACTCCGGGACAGCCTACGAGCAGTACTTC.

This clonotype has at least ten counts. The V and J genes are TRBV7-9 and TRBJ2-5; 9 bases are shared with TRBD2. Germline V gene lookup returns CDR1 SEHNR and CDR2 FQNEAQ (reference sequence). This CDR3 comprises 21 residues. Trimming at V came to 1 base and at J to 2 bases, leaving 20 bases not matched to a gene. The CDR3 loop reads CASSLVAVSGYSGRLQETQYF. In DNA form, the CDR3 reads TGTGCCAGCAGCTTAGTCGCGGTTTCAGGATATAGCGGGAGACTACAAGAGACCCAGTACTTC.

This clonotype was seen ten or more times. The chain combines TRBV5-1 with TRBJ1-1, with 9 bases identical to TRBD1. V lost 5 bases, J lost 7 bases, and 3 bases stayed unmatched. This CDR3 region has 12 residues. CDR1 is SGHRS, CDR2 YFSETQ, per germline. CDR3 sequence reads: CASRGQGDEAFF. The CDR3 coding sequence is TGCGCCAGCAGGGGACAGGGCGATGAAGCTTTCTTT.

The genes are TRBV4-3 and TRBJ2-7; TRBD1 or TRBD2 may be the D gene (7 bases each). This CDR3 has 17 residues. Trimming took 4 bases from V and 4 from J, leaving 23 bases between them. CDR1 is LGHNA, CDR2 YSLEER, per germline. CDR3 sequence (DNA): TGCGCCAGCAGCCCGACCACAGGGGCGGGAGTTAGATACGAGCAGTACTTC. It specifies CASSPTTGAGVRYEQYF.